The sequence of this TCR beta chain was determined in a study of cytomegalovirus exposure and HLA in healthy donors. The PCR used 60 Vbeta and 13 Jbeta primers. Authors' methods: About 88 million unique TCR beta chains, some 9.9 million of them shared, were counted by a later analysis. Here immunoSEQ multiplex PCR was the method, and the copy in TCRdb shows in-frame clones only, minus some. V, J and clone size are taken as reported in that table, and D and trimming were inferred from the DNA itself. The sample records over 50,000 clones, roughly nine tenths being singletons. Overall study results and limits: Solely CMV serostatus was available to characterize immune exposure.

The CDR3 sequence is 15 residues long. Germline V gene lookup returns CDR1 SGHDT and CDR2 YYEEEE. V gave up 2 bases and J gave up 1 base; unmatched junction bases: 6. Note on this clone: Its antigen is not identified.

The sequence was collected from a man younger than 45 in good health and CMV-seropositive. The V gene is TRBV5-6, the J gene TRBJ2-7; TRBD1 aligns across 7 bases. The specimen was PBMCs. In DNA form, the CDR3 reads TGTGCCAGCAGCTTACCCCACAGGGGATCCTACGAGCAGTACTTC. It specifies CASSLPHRGSYEQYF.